These 28 T cell receptor beta chains originate from one sample sequenced in a study of PD-L1 blockade in urothelial cancer. The assay was immunoSEQ multiplex PCR, and TCRdb's table has in-frame clones only and misses some. The sample records about 80,000 clones, 75% to 90% being singletons. The source was PBMCs, collected around atezolizumab (anti-PD-L1) treatment. The receptors were gathered from a woman in her 70s with urothelial cancer.

This rearrangement joins TRBV5-1 to TRBJ2-1; the D gene is possibly TRBD2 (7 bases). Between the trimmed V and J ends, which lost 0 bases and 7 bases, there was a span of 14 bases. The CDR3 covers 15 residues. The germline V gene has CDR1 SGHRS and CDR2 YFSETQ. The CDR3 sequence is CASSLGGGRGNEQFF. The CDR3 DNA reads TGCGCCAGCAGCTTGGGGGGGGGCCGGGGGAATGAGCAGTTCTTC.

This clone was observed a single time. The chain uses TRBV27 and TRBJ2-5; D gene unclear. CDR1 and CDR2 (germline): MNHEY, SMNVEV (reference sequence). There are 11 residues in the CDR3. V dropped 5 bases and J dropped 7 bases, with 8 bases sitting between them. The CDR3 region has the DNA TGTGCCAGCAGTGCTTCGGGGACCCAGTACTTC. The encoded protein is CASSASGTQYF.

The chain recombines TRBV19 with TRBJ2-3; TRBD1 matches 10 bases. Germline trimming cut 7 bases from V and 4 bases from J; bases unmatched to any gene: 8. The CDR3 contains 15 residues. Germline V gives CDR1 LNHDA, CDR2 SQIVND (reference sequence). This CDR3 reads CASTPDRGSSDTQYF. DNA for the CDR3: TGTGCCAGTACCCCGGACAGGGGGAGTTCAGATACGCAGTATTTT.

The chain is built from TRBV19 and TRBJ2-5, with 9 nucleotides matching TRBD1. This CDR3 spans 13 amino acids. Losses at the gene ends were 6 bases for V and 5 bases for J; bases not matched to a gene: 4. Germline V CDR1 and CDR2: LNHDA, SQIVND (reference sequence). CDR3 sequence reads: CASSTDRGETQYF. In DNA form, the CDR3 reads TGTGCCAGTAGCACCGACAGGGGGGAGACCCAGTACTTC. Variable domain in full (rest from reference TRBV19 and TRBJ2-5): DGGITQSPKYLFRKEGQNVTLSCEQNLNHDAMYWYRQDPGQGLRLIYYSQIVNDFQKGDIAEGYSVSREKKESFPLTVTSAQKNPTAFYLCASSTDRGETQYFGPGTRLLVL.

The V and J genes are TRBV28 and TRBJ1-1; tentative D call: TRBD1 (5 bases). The germline V gene has CDR1 MDHEN and CDR2 SYDVKM. V was clipped by 2 bases and J by 3 bases, with 7 bases between them. The CDR3 is made up of 13 amino acids. In DNA form, the CDR3 reads TGTGCCAGCAGTTTAAAGGGGTACACTGAAGCTTTCTTT. Translation gives CASSLKGYTEAFF.

The rearrangement uses TRBV27 and TRBJ2-7; D is perhaps TRBD1 (6 bases). CDR1 and CDR2 from the germline V gene are MNHEY and SMNVEV (reference sequence). V lost 7 bases and J lost 2, with 24 bases in between. The CDR3 covers 17 residues. CDR3 amino acids: CASTPGVTPEGAYEQYF. The CDR3 DNA is TGTGCCAGCACCCCAGGGGTAACGCCCGAAGGAGCCTACGAGCAGTACTTC.

CDR3 coding DNA: TGTGCCAGCAGCTTCCCTAAAGGGGGACGGAAGGGCAATGAGCAGTTCTTC. This translates into CASSFPKGGRKGNEQFF. This rearrangement joins TRBV7-2 to TRBJ2-1; D perhaps matches TRBD1 (6 bases). The CDR3 consists of 17 residues. V lost 3 bases and J lost 6, with 21 bases in between. Germline CDR1 SGHTA, CDR2 FQGNSA.

The chain recombines TRBV5-1 with TRBJ2-3; 8 bases align to TRBD1. The trim removed 3 bases at V and 1 base at J, leaving 4 bases unmatched. Germline CDR1 reads SGHRS; CDR2 reads YFSETQ. CDR3 length equals 15 residues. CDR3 sequence (DNA): TGCGCCAGCAGCTCGACCAGGGGGCGCACAGATACGCAGTATTTT. Protein: CASSSTRGRTDTQYF.

The J gene is TRBJ2-5, the V gene TRBV13, with TRBD1 matching over 8 bases. The CDR3 is made up of 16 amino acids. Germline-derived CDR1 and CDR2 are PRHDT and FYEKMQ (reference sequence). Trimming removed 1 base from V and 5 bases from J; junction bases left unmatched: 9. CDR3 loop: CASSLDHGQGGETQYF. The CDR3 DNA reads TGTGCCAGCAGCTTAGACCACGGACAGGGCGGCGAGACCCAGTACTTC.

This clone has a single count. This rearrangement joins TRBV7-9 to TRBJ1-2; 8 bases align to TRBD1. CDR1 is SEHNR and CDR2 is FQNEAQ in the germline V gene (reference sequence). Trimming at V came to 3 bases and at J to 1 base, leaving 4 bases not matched to a gene. CDR3 length equals 15 residues. The CDR3 sequence is CASSFSTGVNYGYTF. CDR3 bases: TGTGCCAGCAGCTTCTCGACAGGGGTTAACTATGGCTACACCTTC.

This chain joins TRBV27 and TRBJ1-4; D gene ambiguous. CDR3 size: 15 residues. The V gene's germline CDR1 is MNHEY and CDR2 SMNVEV (reference sequence). Trimming removed 7 bases from V and 11 bases from J, with 23 bases in between. In nucleotides, the CDR3 is TGTGCCAGCAAATTATCCCCCTCGGACGGACTGAAACTGTTTTTT. Amino acid sequence: CASKLSPSDGLKLFF.

The chain has TRBV6-1 and TRBJ1-4; 9 bases are a match to TRBD1. With V trimmed by 0 bases and J by 0 bases, 8 bases remained unmatched. Germline CDR1 MNHNS, CDR2 SASEGT. This CDR3 spans 19 amino acids. The chain's CDR3 is CASSEAGYRGRTTNEKLFF. The CDR3 nucleotides are TGTGCCAGCAGTGAAGCCGGTTACAGGGGGCGAACAACTAATGAAAAACTGTTTTTT.

This clone came up a few times. The genes are TRBV10-3 and TRBJ2-3, with 10 bases matching TRBD2. J gave up 5 bases and V 7 bases, and 9 bases lay outside the gene matches. The CDR3 spans 15 residues. Germline CDR1 ENHRY, CDR2 SYGVKD. The CDR3 loop reads CAITNSGGAIDTQYF. CDR3 sequence (DNA): TGTGCCATCACCAACAGCGGGGGGGCCATAGATACGCAGTATTTT.

V is TRBV4-1 and J is TRBJ2-5; TRBD1 agrees at 9 bases. Trimming took 2 bases from V and 5 from J; bases not matched to a gene: 6. The CDR3 is 15 residues long. From germline, CDR1 is MGHRA and CDR2 YSYEKL. DNA of the CDR3: TGCGCCAGCAGCCAAACGGGACAGGGTATGGAGACCCAGTACTTC. Its translation is CASSQTGQGMETQYF.

The V and J genes are TRBV28 and TRBJ2-1; 7 bases fit TRBD1. Trimming at V came to 3 bases and at J to 0 bases, leaving 20 bases not matched to a gene. The germline V gene has CDR1 MDHEN and CDR2 SYDVKM. CDR3 length: 21 amino acids. The CDR3 here is CASSFGRTTGSLSSSYNEQFF. DNA of the CDR3: TGTGCCAGCAGTTTTGGCCGTACGACAGGGAGCCTATCCAGCTCCTACAATGAGCAGTTCTTC.

The J gene is TRBJ2-3, the V gene TRBV11-2, with D possibly TRBD2 on 6 matching bases. The germline V and J ends were trimmed by 5 bases and 0 bases, with 12 bases remaining between them. The length of the CDR3 is 15 residues. Per the germline V gene, CDR1 is SGHAT and CDR2 is FQNNGV. The CDR3 region is CASSPRDLSTDTQYF. The CDR3 DNA reads TGTGCCAGCAGCCCGCGGGACCTTAGCACAGATACGCAGTATTTT.

The V call is TRBV2, the J call TRBJ1-2; 7 nucleotides agree with TRBD1. The CDR3 has 16 residues. From germline, CDR1 is SNHLY and CDR2 FYNNEI. With 6 bases clipped from V and 7 bases from J, the junction kept 17 bases outside the gene matches. CDR3 sequence reads: CASRGLKTGARSGYTF. CDR3 DNA sequence: TGTGCCAGCAGGGGCTTAAAAACAGGGGCTAGAAGTGGCTACACCTTC. Drawing the rest from reference TRBV2 and TRBJ1-2, the complete variable domain is EPEVTQTPSHQVTQMGQEVILRCVPISNHLYFYWYRQILGQKVEFLVSFYNNEISEKSEIFDDQFSVERPDGSNFTLKIRSTKLEDSAMYFCASRGLKTGARSGYTFGSGTRLTVV.

This clone was seen a few times. V gene TRBV13 combines with J gene TRBJ2-3; 8 bases agree with TRBD2. CDR1 is PRHDT, CDR2 FYEKMQ, per germline (reference sequence). The CDR3 loop spans 18 amino acids. V lost 1 base, J lost 3 bases, and 12 bases stayed unmatched. The CDR3 DNA reads TGTGCCAGCAGCTTAGCTCGACTAGCGTTCGATGGGACAGATACGCAGTATTTT. It specifies CASSLARLAFDGTDTQYF.

This chain joins TRBV28 and TRBJ1-2; 7 bases line up with TRBD1. The CDR3 totals 17 residues. Unmatched junction bases numbered 16, after V lost 5 bases and J lost 4 bases. Looked up from germline, CDR1 is MDHEN and CDR2 is SYDVKM. CDR3: CASSLESTGPGVYGYTF. The CDR3 bases are TGTGCCAGCAGTCTCGAATCGACAGGGCCCGGGGTCTATGGCTACACCTTC.

This clone has a handful of counts. The chain recombines TRBV30 with TRBJ2-2, with D possibly TRBD1 on 6 matching bases. The CDR3 totals 14 residues. V was clipped by 5 bases and J by 0 bases, with 10 bases between them. Germline CDR1 reads GTSNPN; CDR2 reads SVGIG (reference sequence). CDR3 sequence: CAWDRTANTGELFF. The CDR3 bases are TGTGCCTGGGACAGGACCGCGAACACCGGGGAGCTGTTTTTT.

The chain has TRBV2 and TRBJ1-1; TRBD1 aligns across 7 bases. Germline V gene lookup returns CDR1 SNHLY and CDR2 FYNNEI. The CDR3 spans 14 residues. V dropped 5 bases and J dropped 1; count of bases not matched to a gene: 4. The CDR3 reads CASSLRQGNTEAFF. Written as DNA, the CDR3 is TGTGCCAGCAGTCTCCGACAGGGGAACACTGAAGCTTTCTTT.

The rearrangement links TRBV9 to TRBJ2-1, with D tentatively TRBD1 (5 bases). V was trimmed by 0 bases and J by 5 bases, leaving 18 bases between them. The CDR3 extends over 17 amino acids. CDR1 is SGDLS, CDR2 YYNGEE, per germline. This CDR3 is CASSVGHSTQENNEQFF. The CDR3 DNA sequence: TGTGCCAGCAGCGTAGGTCATTCGACACAGGAAAACAATGAGCAGTTCTTC.

The chain joins TRBV29-1 to TRBJ2-7, with 7 bases matching TRBD1. Unmatched junction bases numbered 13, after V lost 7 bases and J lost 7 bases. Germline V gene lookup returns CDR1 SQVTM and CDR2 ANQGSEA. The CDR3 loop spans 13 amino acids. The DNA of the CDR3 is TGCAGCGCCGTCAGGGGGTTATCGGGGGAGCAGTACTTC. Amino acid sequence: CSAVRGLSGEQYF.

Comments on this clone: At one end, the junction sequence differs from germline, possibly due to a read error. The chain is built from TRBV2 and TRBJ2-7; no definite D call. In germline, CDR1 is SNHLY, CDR2 FYNNEI. The CDR3 spans 15 residues. CDR3 nucleotides: TGTGCCAGCGGAGCCCTAGGCATCTTGTCCTCCGAGCAGTACTTC. Its protein product is CASGALGILSSEQYF. The full variable domain, rest sourced from reference TRBV2 and TRBJ2-7, is EPEVTQTPSHQVTQMGQEVILRCVPISNHLYFYWYRQILGQKVEFLVSFYNNEISEKSEIFDDQFSVERPDGSNFTLKIRSTKLEDSAMYFCASGALGILSSEQYFGPGTRLTVT.

The chain carries TRBV6-1 and TRBJ2-5; the match to TRBD2 covers 13 bases. Trimming cost V 4 bases and J 2 bases; bases outside gene matches: 4. Germline CDR1 MNHNS, CDR2 SASEGT. There are 16 residues in the CDR3. This CDR3 is CASSAGTSGEQETQYF. DNA for the CDR3: TGTGCCAGCAGTGCCGGGACTAGCGGGGAACAAGAGACCCAGTACTTC.

The J gene is TRBJ2-1, the V gene TRBV10-3; TRBD2 matches at 11 bases. Losses at the gene ends were 11 bases for V and 3 bases for J; bases not matched to a gene: 6. In germline, CDR1 is ENHRY, CDR2 SYGVKD. CDR3 length: 14 amino acids. The CDR3 region is CAGSGGALYNEQFF. The CDR3 bases are TGTGCCGGTAGCGGGGGGGCCCTCTACAATGAGCAGTTCTTC.

V usage is TRBV6-4 and J usage is TRBJ1-2; 9 nucleotides match TRBD1. After removal of 3 bases from V and 5 bases from J, the junction contained 19 bases not matched to a gene. Germline values: CDR1 MRHNA, CDR2 SNTAGT. This CDR3 contains 19 residues. The CDR3 DNA reads TGTGCCAGCAGTGAGGAGCGGGACAGGGTTATGCCGGGGAGTTATGGCTACACCTTC. Its translation: CASSEERDRVMPGSYGYTF.

This sequence joins TRBV30 and TRBJ1-3; D gene unclear. CDR1 GTSNPN and CDR2 SVGIG come from the germline V gene (reference sequence). The CDR3 runs to 11 residues. V was clipped by 5 bases and J by 5 bases, with 7 bases between them. CDR3 DNA: TGTGCCTGGGGCCCCAGAAACACCATATATTTT. The encoded protein is CAWGPRNTIYF.